Listed below are T cell receptor beta chains from one sample, sequenced in a study of blood T cell repertoires in COVID-19. Generated by immunoSEQ multiplex PCR, the TCRdb table keeps only in-frame clones and is missing some. The sample holds around 480,000 clones; about nine tenths are singletons and the top ten take around 0.7%. The sequenced sample consisted of PBMCs or T cells enriched from blood (not recorded which). The receptors derive from a young woman who had recovered from COVID-19. Each CDR3 is given with its conserved first and last residue. The D gene is left open where the match is weak. Clone size is shown for a subset of rows, as once, few, many or a class of expanded clone.

-	TRBV30	TRBD2	TRBJ2-3	CAWSWTGSSGTSGGTDTQYF	TGTGCCTGGAGTTGGACTGGATCATCCGGGACTAGCGGGGGGACAGATACGCAGTATTTT
once	TRBV2	-	TRBJ1-4	CASKWGATNEKLFF	TGTGCCTCCAAGTGGGGCGCAACTAATGAAAAACTGTTTTTT
-	TRBV5-8	TRBD1	TRBJ2-4	CASSRTGQPWNIQYF	TGTGCCAGCAGCCGCACGGGACAGCCCTGGAACATTCAGTACTTC
-	TRBV19	TRBD1	TRBJ1-1	CASSTPWTGMNTEAFF	TGTGCCAGTAGTACCCCATGGACAGGTATGAACACTGAAGCTTTCTTT
-	TRBV30	-	TRBJ2-5	CAWSVGDQETQYF	TGTGCCTGGAGTGTAGGAGACCAAGAGACCCAGTACTTC
-	TRBV24-1	-	TRBJ2-7	CATSDFQGYYEQYF	TGTGCCACCAGTGATTTCCAGGGGTACTACGAGCAGTACTTC
-	TRBV4-1	-	TRBJ1-6	CASSQDATNSPLHF	TGCGCCAGCAGCCAAGATGCTACGAATTCACCCCTCCACTTT
-	TRBV6-5	TRBD1	TRBJ1-2	CASSYSSGTGRVYTF	TGTGCCAGCAGTTACTCGAGTGGGACAGGCCGGGTTTACACCTTC
-	TRBV7-2	-	TRBJ2-7	CASSPLEGLREQYF	TGTGCCAGCAGCCCTCTGGAGGGCCTACGAGAGCAGTACTTC
-	TRBV6-5	-	TRBJ2-7	CASSGSFLREQYF	TGTGCCAGCAGCGGATCGTTTTTGAGGGAGCAGTACTTC
-	TRBV25-1	TRBD1	TRBJ1-1	CASSDPGQGGTEAFF	TGTGCCAGCAGTGATCCGGGACAGGGGGGGACTGAAGCTTTCTTT
-	TRBV12-3/TRBV12-4	TRBD1	TRBJ1-2	CASSDRGSGYTF	TGTGCCAGCAGCGACAGGGGAAGCGGCTACACCTTC
-	TRBV7-9	-	TRBJ1-4	CASSRGRRDEKLFF	TGTGCCAGCAGTCGCGGACGGAGGGATGAAAAACTGTTTTTT
-	TRBV6-5	TRBD2	TRBJ2-1	CASLGLAGGNEQFF	TGTGCCAGCCTTGGTCTAGCGGGGGGGAATGAGCAGTTCTTC
-	TRBV30	TRBD1	TRBJ1-5	CAWADRVAQPQHF	TGTGCCTGGGCGGACAGGGTAGCCCAGCCCCAGCATTTT
-	TRBV2	-	TRBJ1-1	CASSPETGTEAFF	TGTGCCAGCAGTCCTGAAACCGGCACTGAAGCTTTCTTT
-	TRBV28	-	TRBJ2-2	CALQGGHTGELFF	TGTGCCTTACAGGGCGGGCACACCGGGGAGCTGTTTTTT
-	TRBV6-6	TRBD1	TRBJ2-1	CASSNPGTGGGNEQFF	TGTGCCAGCAGCAACCCCGGGACAGGGGGCGGTAATGAGCAGTTCTTC
-	TRBV5-6	TRBD1	TRBJ1-2	CASSFGTGSYGYTF	TGTGCCAGCAGCTTCGGGACAGGGAGCTATGGCTACACCTTC
-	TRBV6-1	-	TRBJ1-6	CASSEQGRVNSPLHF	TGTGCCAGCAGTGAACAAGGCAGGGTAAATTCACCCCTCCACTTT
-	TRBV4-2	-	TRBJ2-7	CASSQEGGSNSYEQYF	TGTGCCAGCAGCCAAGAGGGGGGATCCAACTCCTACGAGCAGTACTTC
few	TRBV6-1	-	TRBJ1-2	CASSEADRIYGYTF	TGTGCCAGCAGTGAGGCCGACAGGATCTATGGCTACACCTTC
-	TRBV5-1	TRBD1	TRBJ2-1	CASSVDRAYNEQFF	TGCGCCAGCAGCGTGGACAGGGCTTACAATGAGCAGTTCTTC
-	TRBV5-1	-	TRBJ2-2	CASTMNTGELFF	TGCGCCAGCACCATGAACACCGGGGAGCTGTTTTTT
-	TRBV30	TRBD1	TRBJ2-3	CAYLKSRLQGKIADTQYF	TGTGCCTACTTAAAGAGCCGTCTACAGGGGAAAATCGCAGATACGCAGTATTTT
-	TRBV28	TRBD1	TRBJ2-3	CASSPAFGTESTDTQYF	TGTGCCAGCAGTCCCGCCTTTGGGACAGAGAGCACAGATACGCAGTATTTT
-	TRBV20-1	TRBD1	TRBJ1-6	CSASQGTGSSYNSPLHF	TGCAGTGCTAGTCAAGGGACAGGTAGCTCCTATAATTCACCCCTCCACTTT
once	TRBV7-2	-	TRBJ1-2	CASSLAAERDGYTF	TGTGCCAGCAGCTTAGCGGCAGAGAGGGATGGCTACACCTTC
-	TRBV28	-	TRBJ1-4	CASSLPQGGEKLFF	TGTGCCAGCAGCCTACCTCAGGGAGGGGAAAAACTGTTTTTT
-	TRBV6-5	-	TRBJ1-1	CASSHRGYKVTEAFF	TGTGCCAGCAGCCACAGAGGGTATAAGGTAACTGAAGCTTTCTTT
-	TRBV7-3	TRBD1	TRBJ1-6	CASSLNRGDSPLHF	TGTGCCAGCAGCTTGAACAGGGGGGATTCACCCCTCCACTTT
-	TRBV7-6	TRBD1	TRBJ1-4	CASSLAFSGGGKLFF	TGTGCCAGCAGCTTAGCGTTTTCAGGGGGAGGAAAACTGTTTTTT
-	TRBV12-5	-	TRBJ1-3	CASGFRSLTGPSGNTIYF	TGTGCTAGTGGTTTCCGTTCCTTAACAGGGCCCTCTGGAAACACCATATATTTT
-	TRBV18	TRBD2	TRBJ2-1	CASSPLNSGGARNEQFF	TGTGCCAGCTCACCACTAAACAGCGGGGGGGCAAGAAATGAGCAGTTCTTC
-	TRBV30	-	TRBJ2-3	CAWNNPQPLTPNTQYF	TGTGCCTGGAATAATCCGCAACCCCTGACTCCCAATACGCAGTATTTT
-	TRBV5-4	TRBD2	TRBJ2-3	CASTQGLAGNTDTQYF	TGTGCCAGCACCCAGGGACTAGCGGGCAACACAGATACGCAGTATTTT
-	TRBV27	TRBD1	TRBJ1-5	CASSPFTSETGGFQPQHF	TGTGCCAGCAGTCCGTTTACCTCCGAGACAGGGGGCTTTCAGCCCCAGCATTTT
-	TRBV5-1	-	TRBJ2-1	CASSLEARKENEQFF	TGCGCCAGCAGCTTGGAAGCGAGGAAGGAAAATGAGCAGTTCTTC
-	TRBV2	-	TRBJ1-2	CASRRGSSDGYTF	TGTGCCAGCCGCCGGGGGTCCTCGGATGGCTACACCTTC
few	TRBV4-1	-	TRBJ2-2	CASSPGGTAGNTGELFF	TGCGCCAGCAGCCCCGGAGGAACAGCGGGGAACACCGGGGAGCTGTTTTTT
few	TRBV5-1	-	TRBJ1-5	CASSLAPGDSNQPQHF	TGCGCCAGCAGCTTGGCCCCGGGGGATAGCAATCAGCCCCAGCATTTT
-	TRBV12-5	TRBD2	TRBJ2-2	CASGPLAGGPGTGELFF	TGTGCTAGTGGTCCCCTAGCGGGGGGGCCGGGAACCGGGGAGCTGTTTTTT
once	TRBV7-9	-	TRBJ2-7	CASSLVGTGLSYEQYF	TGTGCCAGCAGCTTAGTGGGAACAGGGCTCTCCTACGAGCAGTACTTC
-	TRBV28	-	TRBJ1-5	CASSLGGGNNQPQHF	TGTGCCAGCAGTTTGGGGGGAGGGAACAATCAGCCCCAGCATTTT
few	TRBV28	TRBD1	TRBJ1-1	CASSPQGTGRTEAFF	TGTGCCAGCAGTCCCCAAGGGACAGGGAGGACTGAAGCTTTCTTT
-	TRBV6-5	TRBD1	TRBJ1-2	CASSSRDRGYGYTF	TGTGCCAGCAGTTCGAGAGACAGGGGCTATGGCTACACCTTC
-	TRBV4-1	-	TRBJ1-2	CASSQDRGSGYTF	TGCGCCAGCAGCCAAGATCGAGGGAGCGGCTACACCTTC
-	TRBV11-2	-	TRBJ2-7	CASSLLQGTPYEQYF	TGTGCCAGCAGCCTACTACAGGGGACTCCCTACGAGCAGTACTTC
-	TRBV4-1	-	TRBJ1-1	CASSQAQWAEAFF	TGCGCCAGCAGCCAAGCACAGTGGGCTGAAGCTTTCTTT
-	TRBV6-5	-	TRBJ1-2	CASSGNSRDYGYTF	TGTGCCAGCAGCGGAAATTCCAGGGACTATGGCTACACCTTC
-	TRBV4-1	-	TRBJ2-2	CASRSIRATGELFF	TGCGCCAGCAGGAGCATCAGGGCGACCGGGGAGCTGTTTTTT
once	TRBV5-4	-	TRBJ2-7	CASSLATSSEQYF	TGTGCCAGCAGCTTGGCCACTTCGAGCGAGCAGTACTTC
-	TRBV16	-	TRBJ1-2	CASSPTGSYPYGYTF	TGTGCCAGCAGCCCGACAGGCTCGTACCCATATGGCTACACCTTC
-	TRBV2	TRBD2	TRBJ2-7	CASSEGTSLTLYEQYF	TGTGCCAGCAGTGAAGGGACTAGCCTCACCCTCTACGAGCAGTACTTC
once	TRBV5-6	-	TRBJ1-2	CASSSVREAIYGYTF	TGTGCCAGCAGCTCGGTTAGGGAGGCAATCTATGGCTACACCTTC